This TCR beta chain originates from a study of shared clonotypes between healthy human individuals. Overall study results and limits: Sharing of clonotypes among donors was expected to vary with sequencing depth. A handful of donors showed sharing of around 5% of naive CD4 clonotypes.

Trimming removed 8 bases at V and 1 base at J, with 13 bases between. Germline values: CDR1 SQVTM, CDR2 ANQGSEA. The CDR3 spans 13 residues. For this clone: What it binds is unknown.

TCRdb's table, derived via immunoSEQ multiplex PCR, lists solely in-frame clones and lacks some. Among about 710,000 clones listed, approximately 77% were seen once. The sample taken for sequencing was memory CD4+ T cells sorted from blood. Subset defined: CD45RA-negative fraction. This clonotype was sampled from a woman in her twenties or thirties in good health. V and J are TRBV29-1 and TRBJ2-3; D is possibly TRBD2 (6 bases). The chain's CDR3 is CSSSTRRTDTQYF. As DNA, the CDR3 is TGCAGCTCTTCGACTAGACGCACAGATACGCAGTATTTT.